Here is one T cell receptor beta chain with its context. These data belong to a study of OX40 agonist ivuxolimab in advanced cancers. Across the study: Patients were dosed intravenously with ivuxolimab at 0.01 to 10 mg/kg every 2 weeks.

Clones were sequenced by immunoSEQ multiplex PCR, and TCRdb holds only the in-frame ones, with some missing. The sample consists of 65,000 or so clones, about four fifths of them appearing once. The specimen comprised CD4+ or CD8+ T cells sorted from blood, sampled in a trial of the OX40 agonist ivuxolimab. The clonotype originates from an adult with an advanced solid tumor such as melanoma, head and neck, liver or kidney cancer.

The chain's CDR3 is CASSLQGHTGELFF. For the CDR3, the DNA is TGTGCCAGCAGTCTACAGGGTCACACCGGGGAGCTGTTTTTT. This chain uses TRBV9 with TRBJ2-2; maybe TRBD1 (6 bases). The CDR3 loop spans 14 amino acids. Germline V lookup: CDR1 SGDLS, CDR2 YYNGEE. Trimming removed 5 bases from V and 3 bases from J, with 11 bases in between.